One and the same sample provided the 13 T cell receptor beta chains below, sequenced in a study of vaccination effects on CD4 cells after COVID-19. The antigens these receptors bind are not known. CD4+ T cells specific for antigen were expanded with viral peptide pools by the ViraFEST assay before sequencing. Following an approximately eleven-day culture, CD4+ T cells were purified. Neither prior SARS-CoV-2 infection nor positive nucleocapsid antibodies were present in the vaccine recipients. The table came from immunoSEQ multiplex PCR; TCRdb's copy has only in-frame clones and leaves some out. This sample has tens of thousands of clones, with less than 85% found just once. The sample in question was CD4+ T cells from PBMCs cultured with HCoV-NL63 spike peptides, obtained before COVID-19 vaccination. The receptors here all came from a human donor who received a COVID-19 vaccine.

In DNA form, the CDR3 reads TGCGCCAGCAGTGAGTCGGGCAGGGGTGAAGCTTTCTTT. This translates into CASSESGRGEAFF. The chain joins TRBV10-1 to TRBJ1-1; TRBD1 might be the D (6 bases). V was shortened by 0 bases and J by 7 bases, with 9 bases between the two germline ends. This CDR3 has 13 amino acids. Looked up from germline, CDR1 is WNHNN and CDR2 is SYGVQD (reference sequence).

The chain couples TRBV19 to TRBJ1-2, with D possibly matching TRBD1 (5 bases). Trimming left V 9 bases short and J 0 bases short, with 14 bases between. The germline gives CDR1 LNHDA, CDR2 SQIVND (reference sequence). The CDR3 totals 14 residues. Here the CDR3 reads CASKTQATNYGYTF. The CDR3 region has the DNA TGTGCCAGCAAAACACAGGCCACTAACTATGGCTACACCTTC.

The count of this clone is one. The rearrangement joins TRBV6-4 to TRBJ1-1; the D is unclear. Germline V gene sequence: CDR1 MRHNA, CDR2 SNTAGT. This CDR3 region has 13 residues. Deletions cut 2 bases from V and 4 bases from J, with 8 bases between. The CDR3 DNA sequence: TGTGCCAGCAGTGACAGGGCCAGCACTGAAGCTTTCTTT. Translation: CASSDRASTEAFF.

This sequence joins TRBV24-1 and TRBJ2-1; possible D gene TRBD1, 6 bases. The ends were cut back, 3 bases at V and 5 bases at J, with 13 bases in the middle. Germline V gene lookup returns CDR1 KGHDR and CDR2 SFDVKD. The CDR3 has 15 amino acids. The CDR3 DNA reads TGTGCCACCAGTGATGTAAAACAGGGAGACAATGAGCAGTTCTTC. It yields the protein CATSDVKQGDNEQFF.

This clone was seen more than once but under ten times. The rearrangement joins TRBV3-1 (or the pseudogene TRBV3-2) to TRBJ1-5; 9 bases line up with TRBD1. The V segment lost 4 bases and the J segment 5 bases; nucleotides outside the gene matches: 6. Germline CDR1 and CDR2: LGHDT and YNNKEL (reference sequence). This CDR3 has 15 amino acids. CDR3 sequence: CASSRNRGLDQPQHF. The DNA of the CDR3 is TGTGCCAGCAGCCGTAACAGGGGGCTGGATCAGCCCCAGCATTTT.

V and J are TRBV19 and TRBJ2-2, with D maybe TRBD1 (5 bases). Between the trimmed V and J ends, which lost 2 bases and 5 bases, there was a span of 12 bases. Germline assignment: CDR1 LNHDA and CDR2 SQIVND (reference sequence). This CDR3 spans 15 amino acids. The CDR3 DNA is TGTGCCAGTAGTATATCAGGGTTCTCGACCGGGGAGCTGTTTTTT. Its protein product is CASSISGFSTGELFF.

The CDR3 DNA reads as TGCGCCAGCAGCCCGGACAGGGGGGCCCAAGAGCAGTACGTC. It encodes CASSPDRGAQEQYV. The rearrangement links TRBV5-1 to TRBJ2-7; 10 bases match TRBD1. V shed 4 bases and J 7 bases; nucleotides not matched to a gene: 8. The V gene's germline CDR1 is SGHRS and CDR2 YFSETQ. This CDR3 contains 14 residues.

This chain uses TRBV7-3 with TRBJ2-3; 7 bases align to TRBD2. The junction had 4 bases not matched to a gene; V was cut back by 3 bases and J by 1 base. Germline loops: CDR1 SGHTA, CDR2 FQGTGA. The CDR3 is 15 residues long. As DNA, the CDR3 is TGTGCCAGCAGCTTGAGCGGGGTGCGCACAGATACGCAGTATTTT. Protein product: CASSLSGVRTDTQYF.

The genes are TRBV30 and TRBJ2-2; D gene ambiguous. The CDR3 is made up of 13 amino acids. The germline CDR1 and CDR2 sequences are GTSNPN and SVGIG (reference sequence). Trimming left V 3 bases short and J 3 bases short, with 8 bases between. In nucleotides, the CDR3 is TGTGCCTGGAGGGACCGATACACCGGGGAGCTGTTTTTT. Translating it yields CAWRDRYTGELFF.

This clone has a single count. The rearrangement links TRBV6-4 to TRBJ2-7; possibly TRBD2 for D (5 bases). The V end lost 2 bases, the J end lost 1 base, and 9 bases lay between the germline ends. The CDR3 extends over 14 amino acids. CDR1 and CDR2 from the germline V gene are MRHNA and SNTAGT. The CDR3 spells CASSDKEDSYEQYV. The CDR3 DNA follows: TGTGCCAGCAGTGACAAGGAGGATTCCTACGAGCAGTACGTC.

The rearrangement uses TRBV24-1 and TRBJ2-5; the match to TRBD1 covers 12 bases. J was trimmed by 5 bases and V by 10 bases; bases with no gene match: 7. Germline CDR1 reads KGHDR; CDR2 reads SFDVKD. The CDR3 has 14 amino acids. CDR3 DNA sequence: TGTGCCACAGCCGGGACAGGGGGCCGGGAGACCCAGTACTTC. Translated: CATAGTGGRETQYF.

V and J are TRBV6-5 and TRBJ1-6, with D unresolved. Germline CDR1 and CDR2: MNHEY and SVGAGI. There are 12 residues in the CDR3. V was trimmed by 5 bases and J by 10 bases, leaving 9 bases between them. CDR3 amino acids: CASSPSDSPLHF. The CDR3, as DNA: TGTGCCAGCAGTCCCTCCGACTCACCCCTCCACTTT.

The chain links TRBV6-4 to TRBJ1-5; D gene unclear. Trimming cost V 9 bases and J 4 bases, with 19 bases left between them. Germline V gives CDR1 MRHNA, CDR2 SNTAGT. The CDR3 runs to 15 residues. In nucleotides, the CDR3 is TGTGCCAGGGAAGTTTTGGCAGGCCTAAATCAGCCCCAGCATTTT. Translating gives CAREVLAGLNQPQHF.